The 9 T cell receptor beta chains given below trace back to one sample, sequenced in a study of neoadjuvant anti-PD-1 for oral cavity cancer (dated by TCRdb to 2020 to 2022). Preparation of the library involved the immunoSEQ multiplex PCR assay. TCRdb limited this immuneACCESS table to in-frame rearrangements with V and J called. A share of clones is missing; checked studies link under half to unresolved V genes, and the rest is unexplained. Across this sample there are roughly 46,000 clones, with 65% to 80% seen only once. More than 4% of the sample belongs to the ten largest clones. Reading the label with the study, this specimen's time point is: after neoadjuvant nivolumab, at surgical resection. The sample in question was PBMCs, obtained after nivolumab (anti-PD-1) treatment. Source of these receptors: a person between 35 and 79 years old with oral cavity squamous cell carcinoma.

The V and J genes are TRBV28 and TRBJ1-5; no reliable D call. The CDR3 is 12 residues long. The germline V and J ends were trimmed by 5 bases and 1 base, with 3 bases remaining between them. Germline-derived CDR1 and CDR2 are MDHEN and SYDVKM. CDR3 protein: CASSESNQPQHF. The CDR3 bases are TGTGCCAGCAGTGAAAGCAATCAGCCCCAGCATTTT.

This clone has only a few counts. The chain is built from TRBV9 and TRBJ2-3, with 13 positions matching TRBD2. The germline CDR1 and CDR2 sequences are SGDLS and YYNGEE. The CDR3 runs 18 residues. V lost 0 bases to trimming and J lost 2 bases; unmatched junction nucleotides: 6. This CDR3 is CASSVATSGGIATDTQYF. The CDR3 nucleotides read TGTGCCAGCAGCGTAGCGACTAGCGGGGGGATAGCCACAGATACGCAGTATTTT.

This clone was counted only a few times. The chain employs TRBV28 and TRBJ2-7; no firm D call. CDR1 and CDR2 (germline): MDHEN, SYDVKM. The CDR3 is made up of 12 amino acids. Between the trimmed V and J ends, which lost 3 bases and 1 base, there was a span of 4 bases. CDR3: CASSLRSYEQYF. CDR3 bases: TGTGCCAGCAGTTTGCGGTCCTACGAGCAGTACTTC.

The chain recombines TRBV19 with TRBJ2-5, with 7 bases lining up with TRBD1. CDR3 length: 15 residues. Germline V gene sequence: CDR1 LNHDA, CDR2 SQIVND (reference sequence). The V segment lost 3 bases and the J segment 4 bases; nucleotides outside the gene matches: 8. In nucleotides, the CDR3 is TGTGCCAGTAGTATTGGGACAGCGACCCGAGAGACCCAGTACTTC. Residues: CASSIGTATRETQYF.

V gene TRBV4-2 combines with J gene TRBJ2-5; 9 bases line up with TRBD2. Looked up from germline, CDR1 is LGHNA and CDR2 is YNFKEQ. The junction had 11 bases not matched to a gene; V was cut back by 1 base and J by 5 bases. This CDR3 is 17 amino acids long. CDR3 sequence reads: CASSQAVGGGGSETQYF. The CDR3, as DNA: TGTGCCAGCAGCCAAGCTGTGGGCGGGGGGGGCTCGGAGACCCAGTACTTC.

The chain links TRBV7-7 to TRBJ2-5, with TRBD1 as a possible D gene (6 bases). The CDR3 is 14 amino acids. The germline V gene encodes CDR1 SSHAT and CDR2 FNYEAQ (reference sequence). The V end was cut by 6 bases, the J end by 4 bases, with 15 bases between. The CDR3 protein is CASSSTGNRETQYF. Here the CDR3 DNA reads TGTGCCAGCAGTTCCACAGGGAATCGAGAGACCCAGTACTTC.

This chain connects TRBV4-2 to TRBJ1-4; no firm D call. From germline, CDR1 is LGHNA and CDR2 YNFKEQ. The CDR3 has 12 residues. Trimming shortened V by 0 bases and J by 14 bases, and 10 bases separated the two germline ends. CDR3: CASSQEAAKLFF. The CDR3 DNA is TGTGCCAGCAGCCAAGAAGCGGCTAAGCTGTTTTTT.

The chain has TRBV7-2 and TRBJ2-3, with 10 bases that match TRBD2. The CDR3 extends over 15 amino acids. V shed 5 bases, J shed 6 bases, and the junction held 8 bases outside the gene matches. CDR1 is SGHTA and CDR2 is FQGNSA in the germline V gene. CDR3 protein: CASSIGLAAGDTQYF. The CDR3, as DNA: TGTGCCAGCAGCATAGGACTAGCGGCGGGGGATACGCAGTATTTT.

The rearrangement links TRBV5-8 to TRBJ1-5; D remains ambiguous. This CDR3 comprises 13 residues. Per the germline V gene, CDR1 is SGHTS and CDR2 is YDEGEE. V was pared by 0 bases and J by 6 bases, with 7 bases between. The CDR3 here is CASSLAGPQPQHF. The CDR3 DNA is TGTGCCAGCAGCTTGGCGGGCCCTCAGCCCCAGCATTTT.